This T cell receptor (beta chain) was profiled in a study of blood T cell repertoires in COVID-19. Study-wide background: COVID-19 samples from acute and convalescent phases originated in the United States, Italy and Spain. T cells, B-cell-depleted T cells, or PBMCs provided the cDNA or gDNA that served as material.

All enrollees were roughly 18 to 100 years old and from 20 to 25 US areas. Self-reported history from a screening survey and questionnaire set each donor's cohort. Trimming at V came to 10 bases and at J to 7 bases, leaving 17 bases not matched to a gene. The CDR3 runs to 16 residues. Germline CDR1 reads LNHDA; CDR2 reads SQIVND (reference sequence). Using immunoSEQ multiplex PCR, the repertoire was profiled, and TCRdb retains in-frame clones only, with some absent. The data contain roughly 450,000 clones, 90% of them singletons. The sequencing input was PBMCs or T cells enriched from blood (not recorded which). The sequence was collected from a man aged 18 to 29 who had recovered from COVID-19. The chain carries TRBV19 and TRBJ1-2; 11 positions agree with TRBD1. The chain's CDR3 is CATRRTGGKLVFGYTF. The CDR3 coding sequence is TGTGCCACGAGACGGACAGGGGGCAAATTGGTCTTTGGCTACACCTTC.